The TCR beta chain under discussion was sequenced for a study of T cells expressing NK-cell markers. With the 5' RACE reads reprocessed, TCRdb shows one record per CDR3 protein and no DNA. In total, the table holds 150,000 or so distinct CDR3 sequences. Germline V CDR1 and CDR2: LGHDT, YNNKEL (reference sequence). The CDR3 totals 13 residues. Sequencing was performed on blood T cells: a sorted CD56 or NKG2C T cell subset, CD4+ or CD8+ T cells, or bulk PBMC T cells (not recorded which). The TCR originated in a woman aged 18 to 69 in good health. This chain connects TRBV3-1 to TRBJ2-1; TCRdb proposes TRBD2, but this gene call is untestable without DNA. CDR3 residues: CASSQLAGGSSFF.